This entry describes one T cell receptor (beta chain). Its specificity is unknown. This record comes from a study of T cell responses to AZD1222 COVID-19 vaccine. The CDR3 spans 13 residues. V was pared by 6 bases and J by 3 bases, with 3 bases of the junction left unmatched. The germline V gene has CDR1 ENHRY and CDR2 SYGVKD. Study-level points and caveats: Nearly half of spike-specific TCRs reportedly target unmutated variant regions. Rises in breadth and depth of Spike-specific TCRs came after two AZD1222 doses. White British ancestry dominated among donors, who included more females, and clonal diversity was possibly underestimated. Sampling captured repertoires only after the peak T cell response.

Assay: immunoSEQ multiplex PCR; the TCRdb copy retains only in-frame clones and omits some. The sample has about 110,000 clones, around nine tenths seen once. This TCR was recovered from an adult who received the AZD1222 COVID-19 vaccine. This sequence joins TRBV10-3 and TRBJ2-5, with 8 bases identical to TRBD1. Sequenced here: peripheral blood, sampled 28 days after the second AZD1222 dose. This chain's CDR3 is CAISGTGKETQYF. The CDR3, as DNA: TGTGCCATCAGCGGGACAGGCAAAGAGACCCAGTACTTC.